This TCR beta chain was retrieved from a study of T cell repertoires in cytomegalovirus infection. On this clonotype: Its antigen is unidentified.

A single record per CDR3 protein comes from TCRdb applying MiXCR to the reads. The repertoire holds approximately 1,000,000 distinct CDR3 sequences, with around 31% as singletons. The CDR3 is 15 residues long. V shed 5 bases and J shed 3 bases, with 16 bases lying between them. Germline CDR1 and CDR2: SGHNT and YYREEE (reference sequence). The receptor was isolated from a human donor in good health (CMV status not recorded). Some clones in this sample may be carry-over from other donors' samples. The material sequenced was cultured CD8+ T cells from PBMCs, taken from culture after CMV antigen stimulation. V gene TRBV5-4 combines with J gene TRBJ2-3, with D possibly being TRBD2 (6 bases). The CDR3 here is CASRKAGRGTDTQYF. The CDR3, as DNA: TGTGCCAGCAGAAAAGCAGGGCGGGGTACAGATACGCAGTATTTT.